A selection of T cell receptor beta chains follows, all from one sample in a study of identical twins. TCRdb fed the 5' RACE reads into MiXCR, producing one record per CDR3 protein. The sample includes about 660,000 distinct CDR3 sequences, more than 6.5% of them seen just once. This same sample was also taken into another study, of yellow fever vaccine responses in identical twins.

The sample consisted of PBMCs. The receptor source for this set is a woman under 30 in good health. Each CDR3 is given with its conserved first and last residue. The D gene is left open where the match is weak. Expanded clones get a size class; other rows say once, few or many, or leave the size out.

J gene,V gene,clone size,D gene,CDR3 protein,CDR3 DNA
TRBJ2-1,TRBV5-4,once,-,CASSLEVYGLSLQCNEQFF,TGTGCCAGCAGCTTGGAGGTGTACGGGCTATCATTGCAATGCAATGAGCAGTTCTTC
TRBJ2-3,TRBV29-1,many,-,CSAPGWQGVLDTQYF,TGCAGCGCCCCGGGGTGGCAGGGCGTTCTCGATACGCAGTATTTT
TRBJ1-5,TRBV7-6,-,-,CASSLDPRGQPQHF,TGTGCCAGCAGCTTAGACCCCAGGGGTCAGCCCCAGCATTTT
TRBJ2-7,TRBV27,many,-,CASSLRGENYEQYF,TGTGCCAGCAGTTTGAGAGGGGAGAACTACGAGCAGTACTTC
TRBJ2-1,TRBV3-1,-,-,CASSRGGGYEQFF,TGTGCCAGCAGCCGAGGGGGGGGGTATGAGCAGTTCTTC
TRBJ2-5,TRBV2,many,TRBD1,CASPRDRGKRETQYF,TGTGCCAGCCCACGGGACAGGGGTAAAAGAGAGACCCAGTACTTC
TRBJ2-2,TRBV20-1,-,TRBD2,CSARDMAGGTNTGELFF,TGCAGTGCTAGAGATATGGCGGGGGGGACGAACACCGGGGAGCTGTTTTTT
TRBJ2-7,TRBV18,many,-,CASSPGLVDEQYF,TGTGCCAGCTCACCTGGCCTAGTAGACGAGCAGTACTTC
TRBJ2-1,TRBV14,few,TRBD2,CASSPLAGGPGNEQFF,TGTGCCAGCAGCCCCCTTGCGGGGGGGCCTGGCAATGAGCAGTTCTTC
TRBJ2-2,TRBV5-6,few,TRBD2,CASSRVHVAGGVGELFF,TGTGCCAGCAGCCGTGTCCACGTAGCGGGAGGAGTCGGGGAGCTGTTTTTT
TRBJ1-1,TRBV28,-,-,CASSLSQRPEAFF,TGTGCCAGCAGTTTATCCCAGCGGCCTGAAGCTTTCTTT
TRBJ2-2,TRBV25-1,-,TRBD1,CASSVNRGPNTGELFF,TGTGCCAGCAGTGTGAACAGGGGACCGAACACCGGGGAGCTGTTTTTT
TRBJ1-1,TRBV6-5,-,-,CASSYEVGGHTEAFF,TGTGCCAGCAGTTACGAGGTTGGTGGGCACACTGAAGCTTTCTTT
TRBJ2-1,TRBV29-1,many,-,CSVEWAGDEQFF,TGCAGCGTTGAGTGGGCAGGGGATGAGCAGTTCTTC
TRBJ1-5,TRBV6-2/TRBV6-3,few,-,CASSSRSDSQEPQHF,TGTGCCAGCAGCTCACGGTCCGACTCGCAGGAGCCCCAGCATTTT
TRBJ2-7,TRBV29-1,-,-,CSVEVAGMSSYEQYF,TGCAGCGTTGAAGTGGCGGGGATGAGCTCCTACGAGCAGTACTTC
TRBJ2-7,TRBV20-1,-,TRBD2,CSAGALPSGRYEQYF,TGCAGTGCTGGGGCCCTGCCTAGCGGGAGGTACGAGCAGTACTTC
TRBJ2-2,TRBV20-1,few,-,CSAPSQRNTGELFF,TGCAGTGCCCCTTCCCAGAGGAACACCGGGGAGCTGTTTTTT
TRBJ1-4,TRBV2,-,-,CASSLTEKLFF,TGTGCCAGCAGTCTGACAGAAAAACTGTTTTTT
TRBJ1-1,TRBV3-1,-,-,CASSPRSRTPNTEAFF,TGTGCCAGCAGCCCGAGGTCACGGACACCGAACACTGAAGCTTTCTTT
TRBJ2-1,TRBV20-1,-,TRBD2,CCARTGTSGRIPYVPYNEQFF,TGCTGTGCTAGAACCGGGACTAGCGGGCGGATCCCGTATGTCCCCTACAATGAGCAGTTCTTC
TRBJ2-7,TRBV20-1,many,TRBD1,CSLTGTGTDEQYF,TGCAGTTTGACCGGGACAGGGACGGACGAGCAGTACTTC
TRBJ2-5,TRBV6-1,many,-,CASSRGGVQETQYF,TGTGCCAGCAGTAGAGGGGGGGTCCAAGAGACCCAGTACTTC
TRBJ2-7,TRBV7-2,many,-,CASSLEGVITYEQYF,TGTGCCAGCAGCTTAGAGGGGGTTATTACCTACGAGCAGTACTTC
TRBJ2-7,TRBV4-1,-,-,CASSQELQIIYEQYF,TGCGCCAGCAGCCAAGAACTACAGATTATCTACGAGCAGTACTTC
TRBJ1-1,TRBV7-6,few,-,CASSPTGSTEAFF,TGTGCCAGCAGCCCTACAGGGAGCACTGAAGCTTTCTTT
TRBJ2-5,TRBV29-1,few,-,CSVLKETQYF,TGCAGCGTTCTTAAAGAGACCCAGTACTTC
TRBJ2-7,TRBV5-1,few,-,CASSLRTLPGEQYF,TGCGCCAGCAGCTTGAGGACCCTTCCGGGAGAGCAGTACTTC
TRBJ2-5,TRBV21-1,few,-,CASSSAEEGGQETQYF,TGTGCCAGCAGCTCGGCGGAGGAGGGCGGCCAAGAGACCCAGTACTTC
TRBJ2-3,TRBV20-1,-,TRBD2,CSARDGHPTSGSLADTQYF,TGCAGTGCTAGAGATGGACATCCGACTAGCGGGAGCCTCGCAGATACGCAGTATTTT
TRBJ2-6,TRBV5-6,few,TRBD1,CASSSQGLLGANVLTF,TGTGCCAGCAGCTCACAGGGGTTACTTGGGGCCAACGTCCTGACTTTC
TRBJ2-1,TRBV6-2/TRBV6-3,few,TRBD2,CAATSGRGVGNEQFF,TGTGCCGCCACTAGCGGGAGGGGCGTCGGCAATGAGCAGTTCTTC
TRBJ2-2,TRBV7-9,many,-,CASRPTGNTGELFF,TGTGCCAGCAGGCCTACTGGTAACACCGGGGAGCTGTTTTTT
TRBJ1-1,TRBV20-1,many,TRBD1,CSARQTGTGLRAFF,TGCAGTGCTAGACAAACCGGGACAGGGTTAAGAGCTTTCTTT
TRBJ2-7,TRBV18,few,-,CASSPTTTHEQYF,TGTGCCAGCTCACCGACCACAACCCACGAGCAGTACTTC
TRBJ2-7,TRBV4-2,few,TRBD2,CASSQASGGGSYEQYF,TGTGCCAGCAGCCAAGCTAGCGGGGGGGGGTCCTACGAGCAGTACTTC
TRBJ1-1,TRBV2,-,-,CASTRTLDRLNTEAFF,TGTGCCAGCACACGTACCCTCGACAGACTGAACACTGAAGCTTTCTTT
TRBJ2-5,TRBV29-1,few,TRBD1,CSVGQGRETQYF,TGCAGCGTCGGACAGGGCAGGGAGACCCAGTACTTC
TRBJ2-3,TRBV3-1,many,-,CASSHHRDTQYF,TGTGCCAGCAGCCACCACCGGGATACGCAGTATTTT
TRBJ2-1,TRBV12-3/TRBV12-4,many,TRBD2,CASSSQAGGLDEQFF,TGTGCCAGCAGTAGCCAGGCGGGGGGCTTAGATGAGCAGTTCTTC
TRBJ1-2,TRBV2,-,-,CASSESSAGYTF,TGTGCCAGCAGTGAAAGCTCGGCTGGCTACACCTTC